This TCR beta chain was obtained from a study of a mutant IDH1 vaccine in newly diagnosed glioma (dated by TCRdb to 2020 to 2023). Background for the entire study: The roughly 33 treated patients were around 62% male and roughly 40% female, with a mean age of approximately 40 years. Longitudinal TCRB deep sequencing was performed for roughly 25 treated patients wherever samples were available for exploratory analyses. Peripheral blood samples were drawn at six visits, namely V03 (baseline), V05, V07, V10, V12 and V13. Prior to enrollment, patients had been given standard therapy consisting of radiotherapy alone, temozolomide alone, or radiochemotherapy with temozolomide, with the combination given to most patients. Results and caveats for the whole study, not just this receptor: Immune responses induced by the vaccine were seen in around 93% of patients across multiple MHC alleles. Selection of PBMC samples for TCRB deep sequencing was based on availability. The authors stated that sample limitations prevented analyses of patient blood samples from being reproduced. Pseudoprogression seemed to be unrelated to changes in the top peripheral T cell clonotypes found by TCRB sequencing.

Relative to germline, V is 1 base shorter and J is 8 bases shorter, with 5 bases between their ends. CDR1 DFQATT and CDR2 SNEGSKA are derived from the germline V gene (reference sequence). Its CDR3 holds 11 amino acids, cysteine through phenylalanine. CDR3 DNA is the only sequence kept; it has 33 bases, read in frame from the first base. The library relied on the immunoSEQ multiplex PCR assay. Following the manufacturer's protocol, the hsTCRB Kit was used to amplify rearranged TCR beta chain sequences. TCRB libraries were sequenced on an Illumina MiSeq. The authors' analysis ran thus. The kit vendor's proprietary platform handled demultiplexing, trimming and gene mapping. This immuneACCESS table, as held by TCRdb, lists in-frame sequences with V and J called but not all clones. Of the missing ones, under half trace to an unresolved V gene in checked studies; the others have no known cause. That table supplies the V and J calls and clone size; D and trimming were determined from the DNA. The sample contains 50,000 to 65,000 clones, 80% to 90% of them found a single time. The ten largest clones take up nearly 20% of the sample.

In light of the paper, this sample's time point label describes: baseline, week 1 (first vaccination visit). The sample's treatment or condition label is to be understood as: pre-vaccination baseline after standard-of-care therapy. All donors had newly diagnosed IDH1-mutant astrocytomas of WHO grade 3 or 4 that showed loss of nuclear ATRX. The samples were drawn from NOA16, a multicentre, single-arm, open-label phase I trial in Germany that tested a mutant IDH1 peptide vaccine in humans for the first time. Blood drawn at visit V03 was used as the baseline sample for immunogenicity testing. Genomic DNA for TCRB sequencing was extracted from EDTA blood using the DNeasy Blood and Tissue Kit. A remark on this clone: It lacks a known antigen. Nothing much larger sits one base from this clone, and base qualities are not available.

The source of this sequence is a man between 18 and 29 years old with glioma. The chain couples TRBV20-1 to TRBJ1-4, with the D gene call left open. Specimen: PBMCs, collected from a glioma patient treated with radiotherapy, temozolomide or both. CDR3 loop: CSARVGEKLFF. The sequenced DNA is TGCAGTGCTAGAGTCGGCGAAAAACTGTTTTTT.